The clone carrying this TCR beta chain occurred a few times. What it binds is unknown. 13 Jbeta primers and 60 Vbeta primers were used for the PCR. Only in-frame clones appear in the TCRdb table, and some are missing; sequencing was by immunoSEQ multiplex PCR. Of 95,000 to 150,000 clones detected, 78% appear once; the ten largest clones hold about 11%. This specimen belongs to a study of cytomegalovirus exposure and HLA in healthy donors. Looked up from germline, CDR1 is SGHAT and CDR2 is FQNNGV. Trimming took 5 bases from V and 2 from J; bases not matched to a gene: 4. The CDR3 is 16 amino acids. The study, taken as a whole, reports: Several V segments, TRBV6-2 and TRBV6-3 among them, could not be told apart and were dropped.

The source material was PBMCs. The receptor was isolated from a man aged 30 to 45 in good health and CMV-seropositive. V and J are TRBV11-2 and TRBJ2-2; TRBD2 aligns across 11 bases. The CDR3 DNA follows: TGTGCCAGCAGCCCTAGCGGGAGGATCAACACCGGGGAGCTGTTTTTT. Translated: CASSPSGRINTGELFF.